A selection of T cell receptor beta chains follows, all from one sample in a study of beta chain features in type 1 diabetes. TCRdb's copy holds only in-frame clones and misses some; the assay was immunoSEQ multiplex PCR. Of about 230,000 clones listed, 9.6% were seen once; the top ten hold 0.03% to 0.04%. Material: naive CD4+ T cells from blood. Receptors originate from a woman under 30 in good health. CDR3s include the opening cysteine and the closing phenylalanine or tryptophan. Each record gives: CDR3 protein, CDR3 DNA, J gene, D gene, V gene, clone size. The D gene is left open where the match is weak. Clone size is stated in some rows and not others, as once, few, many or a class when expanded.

CASSPRQVNQPQHF	TGTGCCAGCAGTCCGCGACAGGTAAATCAGCCCCAGCATTTT	TRBJ1-5	-	TRBV7-2	few
CASSLEFLGTSGRGNEQFF	TGTGCCAGCAGCTTAGAATTCTTGGGGACTAGCGGGAGGGGCAATGAGCAGTTCTTC	TRBJ2-1	TRBD2	TRBV11-2	-
CASSQGTGLPLEQYF	TGTGCCAGCAGTCAGGGGACAGGCCTACCCTTGGAGCAGTACTTC	TRBJ2-7	TRBD1	TRBV7-2	few
CASSFGQGADTQYF	TGCGCCAGCAGCTTCGGACAGGGAGCAGATACGCAGTATTTT	TRBJ2-3	TRBD1	TRBV5-1	few
CASSENVGGRYSPLHF	TGTGCCAGCAGTGAAAATGTCGGGGGAAGGTACTCACCCCTCCACTTT	TRBJ1-6	-	TRBV25-1	-
CASRIQGRDTEAFF	TGTGCCAGCAGAATCCAGGGGCGGGACACTGAAGCTTTCTTT	TRBJ1-1	-	TRBV2	-
CASSPKPAGLDTEAFF	TGTGCCAGCTCACCAAAACCTGCGGGACTGGACACTGAAGCTTTCTTT	TRBJ1-1	-	TRBV18	few
CASSLSQGTRLASTDTQYF	TGTGCCAGCAGCTTAAGTCAGGGCACAAGACTAGCGAGCACAGATACGCAGTATTTT	TRBJ2-3	TRBD2	TRBV7-2	-
CASSFRPGDTQYF	TGTGCCAGCAGCTTTCGACCGGGGGATACGCAGTATTTT	TRBJ2-3	-	TRBV7-3	-
CASQLAGDYNEQFF	TGTGCCAGCCAACTAGCGGGAGATTACAATGAGCAGTTCTTC	TRBJ2-1	TRBD2	TRBV9	few
CASSLAGTGITGELFF	TGTGCCAGCAGCTTGGCCGGGACAGGGATCACCGGGGAGCTGTTTTTT	TRBJ2-2	TRBD1	TRBV5-8	few
CASSRTGPGETQYF	TGTGCCAGCAGTAGGACAGGGCCCGGGGAAACCCAGTACTTC	TRBJ2-5	TRBD1	TRBV6-1	-
CASSLVSSPGGETQYF	TGTGCCAGCAGCTTAGTATCTAGCCCCGGGGGAGAGACCCAGTACTTC	TRBJ2-5	-	TRBV13	few
CASRPTGDGNQPQHF	TGTGCCAGCAGACCGACAGGGGACGGCAATCAGCCCCAGCATTTT	TRBJ1-5	TRBD1	TRBV5-4	-
CASRRGNSWHGELFF	TGTGCCAGCAGGCGGGGGAACAGTTGGCACGGGGAGCTGTTTTTT	TRBJ2-2	TRBD2	TRBV27	-
CASSEERQSYNEQFF	TGTGCCAGCAGTGAAGAGCGACAGTCCTACAATGAGCAGTTCTTC	TRBJ2-1	-	TRBV6-1	few